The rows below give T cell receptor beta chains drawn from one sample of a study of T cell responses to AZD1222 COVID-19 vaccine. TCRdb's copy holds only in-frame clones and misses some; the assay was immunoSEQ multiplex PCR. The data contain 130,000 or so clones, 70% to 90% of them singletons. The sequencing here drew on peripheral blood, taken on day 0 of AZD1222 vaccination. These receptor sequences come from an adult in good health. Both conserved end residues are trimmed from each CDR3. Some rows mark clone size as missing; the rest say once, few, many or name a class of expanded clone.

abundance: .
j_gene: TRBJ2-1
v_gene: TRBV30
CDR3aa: AWSDVAEQF

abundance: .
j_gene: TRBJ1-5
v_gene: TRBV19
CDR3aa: ASSTGGSNQPQH

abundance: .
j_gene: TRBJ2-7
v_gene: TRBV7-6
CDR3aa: ASSLEGGPTFYEQY

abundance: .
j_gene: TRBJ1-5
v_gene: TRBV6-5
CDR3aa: ASSYSGVMMEPQH

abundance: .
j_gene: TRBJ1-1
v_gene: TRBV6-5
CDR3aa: ASQKPGADTEAF

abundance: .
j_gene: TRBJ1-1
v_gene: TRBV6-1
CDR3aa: ASSERDRGSDEAF

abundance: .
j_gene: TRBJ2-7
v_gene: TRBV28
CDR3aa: ASSLTTDRGNEQY

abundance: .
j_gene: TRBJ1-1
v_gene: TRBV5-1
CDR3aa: ASSLDGQNTEAF

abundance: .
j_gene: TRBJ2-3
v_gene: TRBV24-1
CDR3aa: ATSDGDRGVSDTQY

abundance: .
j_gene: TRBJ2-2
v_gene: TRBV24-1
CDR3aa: ATRSIANTGELF

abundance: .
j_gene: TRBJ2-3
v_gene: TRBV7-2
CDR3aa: ASSRGTPRVDTQY

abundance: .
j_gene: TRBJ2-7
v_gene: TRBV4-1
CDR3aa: ASSPRQWGEQY

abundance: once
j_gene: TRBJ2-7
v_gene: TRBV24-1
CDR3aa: ATSPSKNYEQY

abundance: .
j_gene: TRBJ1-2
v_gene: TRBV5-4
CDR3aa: ASTSGQSSYYGYT

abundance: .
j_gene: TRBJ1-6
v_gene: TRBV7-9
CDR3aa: ASRPTGGLDSPLH

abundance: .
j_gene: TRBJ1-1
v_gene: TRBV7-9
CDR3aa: ASSLAISTEAF

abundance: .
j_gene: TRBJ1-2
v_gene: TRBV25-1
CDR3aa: ASSEGDARTALYGYT

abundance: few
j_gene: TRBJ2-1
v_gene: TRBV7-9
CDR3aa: ASSLAGLFEQF

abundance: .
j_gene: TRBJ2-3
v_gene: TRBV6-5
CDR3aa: ASSRPGADTQY

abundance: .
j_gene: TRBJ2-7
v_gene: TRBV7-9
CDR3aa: ASSQGTGKSYEQY

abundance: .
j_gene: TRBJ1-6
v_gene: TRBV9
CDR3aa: ASSGEPRVHYNSPLH

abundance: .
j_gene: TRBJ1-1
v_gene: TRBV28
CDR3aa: ASSYQKPTEAF

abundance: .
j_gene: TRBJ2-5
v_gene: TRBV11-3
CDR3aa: ASSSYGTQY

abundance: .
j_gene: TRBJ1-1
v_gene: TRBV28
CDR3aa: AARRNTEAF

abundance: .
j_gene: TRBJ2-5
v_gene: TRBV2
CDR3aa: ASSSGTGEETQY

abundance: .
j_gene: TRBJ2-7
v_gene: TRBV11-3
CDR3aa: ASSVGLAGVGEQY

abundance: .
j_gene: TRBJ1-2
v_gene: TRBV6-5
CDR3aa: ASSYGPDGYT

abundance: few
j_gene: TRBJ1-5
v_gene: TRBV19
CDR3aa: ASSIEGNQPQH

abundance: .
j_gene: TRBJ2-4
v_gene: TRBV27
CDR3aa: ASHKPGSAKNIQY

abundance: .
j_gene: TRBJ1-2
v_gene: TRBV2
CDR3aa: ASSVVVTGGYGYT

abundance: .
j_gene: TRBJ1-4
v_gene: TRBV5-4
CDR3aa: ASSLELGTNEKLF

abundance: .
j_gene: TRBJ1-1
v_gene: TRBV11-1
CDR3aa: ASSLRTGETEAF

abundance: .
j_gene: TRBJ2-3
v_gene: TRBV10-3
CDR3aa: AISETGRRGTDTQY

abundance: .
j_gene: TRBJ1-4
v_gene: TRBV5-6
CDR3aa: ASSTGTGGINEKLF

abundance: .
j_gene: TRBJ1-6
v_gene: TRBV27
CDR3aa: ASRLRGEAWVNSPLH

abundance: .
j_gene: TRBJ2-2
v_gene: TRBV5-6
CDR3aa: ASTPGMGGNTGELF

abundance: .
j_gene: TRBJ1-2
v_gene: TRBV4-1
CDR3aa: ASSQDVGSVGNYGYT

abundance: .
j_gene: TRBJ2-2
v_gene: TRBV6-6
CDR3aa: ASSYPSEGGELF

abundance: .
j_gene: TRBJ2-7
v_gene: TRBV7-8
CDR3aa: ASSLMGPGYEQY